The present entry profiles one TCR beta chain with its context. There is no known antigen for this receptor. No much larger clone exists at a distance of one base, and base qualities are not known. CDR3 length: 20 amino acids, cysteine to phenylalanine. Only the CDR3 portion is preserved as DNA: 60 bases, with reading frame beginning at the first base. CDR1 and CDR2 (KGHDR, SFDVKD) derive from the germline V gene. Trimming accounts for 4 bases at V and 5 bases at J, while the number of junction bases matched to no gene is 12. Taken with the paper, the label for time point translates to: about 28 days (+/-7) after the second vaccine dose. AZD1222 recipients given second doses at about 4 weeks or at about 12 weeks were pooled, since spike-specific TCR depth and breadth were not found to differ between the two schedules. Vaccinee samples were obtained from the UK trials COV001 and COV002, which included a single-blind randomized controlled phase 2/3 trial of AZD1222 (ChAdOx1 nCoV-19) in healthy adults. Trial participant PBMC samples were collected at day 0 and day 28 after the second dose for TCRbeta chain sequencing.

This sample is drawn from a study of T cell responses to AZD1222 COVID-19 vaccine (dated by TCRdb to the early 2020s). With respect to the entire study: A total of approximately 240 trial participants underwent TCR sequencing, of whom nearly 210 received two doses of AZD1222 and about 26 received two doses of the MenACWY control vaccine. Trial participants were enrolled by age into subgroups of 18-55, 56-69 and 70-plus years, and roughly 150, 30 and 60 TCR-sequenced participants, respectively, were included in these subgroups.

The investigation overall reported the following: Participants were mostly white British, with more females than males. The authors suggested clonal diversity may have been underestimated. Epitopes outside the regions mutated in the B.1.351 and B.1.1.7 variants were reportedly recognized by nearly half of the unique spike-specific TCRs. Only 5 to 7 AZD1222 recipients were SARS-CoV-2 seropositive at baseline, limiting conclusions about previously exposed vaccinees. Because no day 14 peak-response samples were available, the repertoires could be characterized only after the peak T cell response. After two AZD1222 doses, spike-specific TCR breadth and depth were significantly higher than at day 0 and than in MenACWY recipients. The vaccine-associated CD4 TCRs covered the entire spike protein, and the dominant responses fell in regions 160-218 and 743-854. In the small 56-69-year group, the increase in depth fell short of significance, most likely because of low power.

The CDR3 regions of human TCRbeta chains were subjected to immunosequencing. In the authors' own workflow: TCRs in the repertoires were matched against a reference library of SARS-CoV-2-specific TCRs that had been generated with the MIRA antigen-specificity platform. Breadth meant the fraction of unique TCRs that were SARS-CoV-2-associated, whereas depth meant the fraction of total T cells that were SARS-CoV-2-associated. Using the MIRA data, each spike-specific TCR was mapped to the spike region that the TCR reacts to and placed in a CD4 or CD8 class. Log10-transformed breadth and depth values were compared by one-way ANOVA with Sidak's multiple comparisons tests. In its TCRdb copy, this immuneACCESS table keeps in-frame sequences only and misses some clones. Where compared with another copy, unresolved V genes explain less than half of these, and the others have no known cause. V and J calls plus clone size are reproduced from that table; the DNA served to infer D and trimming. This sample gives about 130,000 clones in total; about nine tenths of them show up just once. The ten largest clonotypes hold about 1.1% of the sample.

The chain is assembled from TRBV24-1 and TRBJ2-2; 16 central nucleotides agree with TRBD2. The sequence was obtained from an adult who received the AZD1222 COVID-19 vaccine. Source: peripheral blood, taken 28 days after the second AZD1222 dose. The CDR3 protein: CATSDLAGTSGRGRTGELFF. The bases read TGTGCCACCAGTGACCTCGCCGGGACTAGCGGGAGGGGGCGAACCGGGGAGCTGTTTTTT.